These 3 T cell receptor beta chains originate from one sample sequenced in a study of human T cells and chemical hapten exposure. Time point noted: pre-sensitization, week 0. Treatment meaning: therapeutic diphenylcyclopropenone sensitization with weekly scalp DPC. MiXCR was run by TCRdb on the RACE reads, yielding one entry per CDR3 protein. Of approximately 260,000 distinct CDR3 sequences in the sample, almost 8% are singletons; the top ten hold roughly 1.2%. This material consisted of whole blood, taken in connection with sensitization to the hapten diphenylcyclopropenone (DPC). The receptors were gathered from a man between 18 and 29 years old with alopecia areata. Some clones in this sample may be carry-over from other donors' samples.

This clonotype has ten or more counts. The chain is built from TRBV5-1 and TRBJ2-2, with D perhaps matching TRBD1 (6 bases). The CDR3 runs 13 residues. Germline CDR1 is SGHRS and CDR2 is YFSETQ. V gave up 4 bases and J gave up 5 bases, with 9 bases separating them. For the CDR3, the DNA is TGCGCCAGCAGCACCCAGGGGACCGGGGAGCTGTTTTTT. Protein sequence: CASSTQGTGELFF. Full variable domain (missing parts from reference TRBV5-1 and TRBJ2-2): KAGVTQTPRYLIKTRGQQVTLSCSPISGHRSVSWYQQTPGQGLQFLFEYFSETQRNKGNFPGRFSGRQFSNSRSEMNVSTLELGDSALYLCASSTQGTGELFFGEGSRLTVL.

The chain joins TRBV7-2 to TRBJ1-5, with 7 bases matching TRBD1. CDR1 SGHTA and CDR2 FQGNSA come from the germline V gene. With 5 bases clipped from V and 1 base from J, the junction kept 5 bases outside the gene matches. The CDR3 runs 15 residues. This CDR3 is CASSEDRSSNQPQHF. CDR3 sequence (DNA): TGTGCCAGCAGCGAGGACAGGAGCAGCAATCAGCCCCAGCATTTT.

This clonotype showed up many times. The CDR3 coding sequence is TGTGCCAGCAGCCATACAGGGGACATCGTGAGGAACACTGAAGCTTTCTTT. Its translation: CASSHTGDIVRNTEAFF. This sequence joins TRBV7-9 and TRBJ1-1, with 7 bases matching TRBD1. Germline-derived CDR1 and CDR2 are SEHNR and FQNEAQ (reference sequence). J gave up 1 base and V 5 bases, and 13 bases lay outside the gene matches. The CDR3 totals 17 residues. The full variable domain, completed using reference TRBV7-9 and TRBJ1-1, is DTGVSQNPRHKITKRGQNVTFRCDPISEHNRLYWYRQTLGQGPEFLTYFQNEAQLEKSRLLSDRFSAERPKGSFSTLEIQRTEQGDSAMYLCASSHTGDIVRNTEAFFGQGTRLTVV.